The 27 T cell receptor beta chains below come from one sample, sequenced in a study of neoadjuvant anti-PD-1 for oral cavity cancer. Assay: immunoSEQ multiplex PCR; the TCRdb copy retains only in-frame clones and omits some. This sample yields 60,000 to 75,000 clones, of which 70% to 85% are seen a single time; roughly 2.6% belongs to the top ten. Source: PBMCs, taken before nivolumab (anti-PD-1) treatment. Source of these receptors: a person between 40 and 85 years old with oral cavity squamous cell carcinoma.

The table lists this clone with a count of one. The chain has TRBV18 and TRBJ2-2; 10 nucleotides align to TRBD2. CDR3 size: 19 residues. The germline CDR1 and CDR2 sequences are KGHSH and LQKENI. J was trimmed by 5 bases and V by 0 bases; bases with no gene match: 12. The CDR3 spells CASSPPGLAGDLSTGELFF. The CDR3 DNA reads as TGTGCCAGCTCACCACCAGGTCTAGCGGGGGACCTAAGTACCGGGGAGCTGTTTTTT.

The chain combines TRBV11-3 with TRBJ2-1; TRBD2 aligns across 8 bases. The J segment lost 0 bases and the V segment lost 5 bases, leaving 3 bases of the junction unmatched. The CDR3 runs to 15 residues. Germline CDR1 and CDR2: SGHNT and YENEEA. The CDR3 is CASSQRGSSYNEQFF. In nucleotides, the CDR3 is TGTGCCAGCAGCCAGCGGGGGAGCTCCTACAATGAGCAGTTCTTC.

This clone was counted a single time. The genes are TRBV12-5 and TRBJ1-2; TRBD1 is a possible D gene (5 bases). Trimming removed 4 bases at V and 3 bases at J, with 12 bases between. Germline V gene lookup returns CDR1 LGHNT and CDR2 FRNRAP. The CDR3 runs to 14 residues. This CDR3 is CASGSGGQDYGYTF. The CDR3 DNA sequence: TGTGCTAGTGGTTCCGGCGGACAAGACTATGGCTACACCTTC.

V is TRBV5-1 and J is TRBJ2-6, with D perhaps matching TRBD1 or TRBD2 (6 bases each). This CDR3 has 15 residues. V was trimmed by 0 bases and J by 7 bases, leaving 11 bases between them. The germline gives CDR1 SGHRS, CDR2 YFSETQ. CDR3 sequence (DNA): TGCGCCAGCAGCTTGGAGGGGGGCGCCGCCAACGTCCTGACTTTC. This codes for CASSLEGGAANVLTF.

The rearrangement uses TRBV7-8 and TRBJ2-7; possibly TRBD1 for D (6 bases). Germline V gene sequence: CDR1 SGHVS, CDR2 FQNEAQ. V was shortened by 5 bases and J by 3 bases, with 11 bases between the two germline ends. This CDR3 region has 13 residues. As DNA, the CDR3 is TGTGCCAGCAGCCTAACAGGGTTCTACGAGCAGTACTTC. As protein: CASSLTGFYEQYF. The whole variable domain, filled in from reference TRBV7-8 and TRBJ2-7, reads GAGVSQSPRYKVAKRGQDVALRCDPISGHVSLFWYQQALGQGPEFLTYFQNEAQLDKSGLPSDRFFAERPEGSVSTLKIQRTQQEDSAVYLCASSLTGFYEQYFGPGTRLTVT.

The chain carries TRBV2 and TRBJ1-2; D is undetermined. The V gene's germline CDR1 is SNHLY and CDR2 FYNNEI. The germline V and J ends were trimmed by 1 base and 7 bases, with 13 bases remaining between them. The CDR3 spans 14 residues. CDR3 protein: CASSEERSNFGYTF. For the CDR3, the DNA is TGTGCCAGCAGTGAAGAGCGGAGTAATTTTGGCTACACCTTC.

The V and J genes are TRBV7-3 and TRBJ2-2, with TRBD2 matching over 8 bases. V shed 0 bases and J 7 bases; nucleotides not matched to a gene: 1. This CDR3 is built from 14 residues. The germline gives CDR1 SGHTA, CDR2 FQGTGA. CDR3 in amino acids: CASSLTGRVGELFF. CDR3 nucleotide sequence: TGTGCCAGCAGCTTAACCGGGAGGGTCGGGGAGCTGTTTTTT.

The V gene is TRBV14, the J gene TRBJ2-1, with TRBD1 matching 8 bases. The V and J ends lost 4 bases and 2 bases, in that order; junction bases with no gene match: 13. The CDR3 totals 18 residues. The V gene's germline CDR1 is SGHDN and CDR2 FVKESK. The CDR3 spells CASSPTRATGGPYNEQFF. Written as DNA, the CDR3 is TGTGCCAGCAGCCCTACTCGAGCTACAGGGGGTCCCTACAATGAGCAGTTCTTC.

The chain carries TRBV4-1 and TRBJ1-1, with D uncertain. Trimming stripped 3 bases from V and 11 bases from J, with 13 bases between. CDR1 MGHRA and CDR2 YSYEKL come from the germline V gene. This CDR3 comprises 12 residues. CDR3 nucleotides: TGCGCCAGCAGCCACCCCGGGTTTATGGCTTTCTTT. Encoded protein: CASSHPGFMAFF.

The V call is TRBV6-4, the J call TRBJ2-3; TRBD2 agrees at 9 bases. V lost 6 bases and J lost 6; bases outside the gene matches: 4. The CDR3 length is 13 residues. Germline V gene lookup returns CDR1 MRHNA and CDR2 SNTAGT. The CDR3: CASSGTSRDTQYF. CDR3 bases: TGTGCCAGCAGCGGGACTAGCCGGGATACGCAGTATTTT.

The chain employs TRBV6-5 and TRBJ2-3; 8 bases line up with TRBD1. V lost 0 bases and J lost 7; bases outside the gene matches: 3. Germline assignment: CDR1 MNHEY and CDR2 SVGAGI. This CDR3 region has 14 residues. CDR3 residues: CASSYSRTGNTQYF. DNA of the CDR3: TGTGCCAGCAGTTACTCGCGGACAGGGAATACGCAGTATTTT.

The chain uses TRBV11-2 and TRBJ2-3; no definite D call. This CDR3 is 11 amino acids long. Germline lookup yields CDR1 SGHAT and CDR2 FQNNGV. The germline V and J ends were trimmed by 4 bases and 10 bases, with 9 bases remaining between them. This CDR3 is CASSSNFAQYF. CDR3 sequence (DNA): TGTGCCAGCAGCTCTAATTTCGCGCAGTATTTT. Together with reference TRBV11-2 and TRBJ2-3, the CDR3 gives the full variable domain: EAGVAQSPRYKIIEKRQSVAFWCNPISGHATLYWYQQILGQGPKLLIQFQNNGVVDDSQLPKDRFSAERLKGVDSTLKIQPAKLEDSAVYLCASSSNFAQYFGPGTRLTVL.

The V gene is TRBV29-1, the J gene TRBJ2-3; TRBD2 matches 7 bases. Germline assignment: CDR1 SQVTM and CDR2 ANQGSEA. The junction had 9 bases not matched to a gene; V was cut back by 8 bases and J by 4 bases. The CDR3 is made up of 13 amino acids. CDR3 DNA: TGCAGCCAGAGGGAGGGGATCGCAGATACGCAGTATTTT. This translates into CSQREGIADTQYF.

The chain links TRBV27 to TRBJ1-1, with D unclear. Trimming left V 3 bases short and J 11 bases short, with 22 bases between. The CDR3 is 15 amino acids. The germline V gene encodes CDR1 MNHEY and CDR2 SMNVEV (reference sequence). CDR3 nucleotide sequence: TGTGCCAGCAGTTTGTCGGTCGGCCCAGCCTTTGAGGCTTTCTTT. Protein sequence: CASSLSVGPAFEAFF.

The rearrangement uses TRBV29-1 and TRBJ2-5, with D tentatively TRBD2 (5 bases). Germline V CDR1 and CDR2: SQVTM, ANQGSEA. The CDR3 extends over 15 amino acids. V gave up 0 bases and J gave up 1 base, with 12 bases separating them. In DNA form, the CDR3 reads TGCAGCGTTGAAGACGCGTCGGACTTCCAAGAGACCCAGTACTTC. Residues: CSVEDASDFQETQYF.

The genes are TRBV29-1 and TRBJ2-5, with D tentatively TRBD2 (6 bases). The CDR3 is made up of 14 amino acids. V shed 3 bases and J shed 1 base, with 12 bases lying between them. Germline CDR1 reads SQVTM; CDR2 reads ANQGSEA. CDR3 sequence reads: CSVEARGVQETQYF. CDR3 in DNA: TGCAGCGTTGAGGCGCGGGGCGTCCAAGAGACCCAGTACTTC.

This chain links TRBV29-1 with TRBJ2-7; 8 bases agree with TRBD1. CDR1 and CDR2 (germline): SQVTM, ANQGSEA. This CDR3 contains 14 residues. Trimming took 2 bases from V and 3 from J; bases not matched to a gene: 6. The CDR3 here is CSVELRGRGYEQYF. The CDR3, as DNA: TGCAGCGTTGAACTCAGGGGGCGAGGCTACGAGCAGTACTTC.

The genes are TRBV19 and TRBJ2-7; 8 bases are a match to TRBD2. Germline V CDR1 and CDR2: LNHDA, SQIVND (reference sequence). This CDR3 has 11 residues. V gave up 11 bases and J gave up 6 bases; unmatched junction bases: 6. Written as DNA, the CDR3 is TGTGCCGCCTCGGGGGGGAGCGAGCAGTACTTC. It encodes CAASGGSEQYF.

The chain combines TRBV7-2 with TRBJ2-5, with 12 bases aligning to TRBD1. V was clipped by 5 bases and J by 6 bases; unmatched bases: 7. The germline gives CDR1 SGHTA, CDR2 FQGNSA. The CDR3 consists of 15 residues. CDR3: CASSVGTGGLQTQYF. CDR3 sequence (DNA): TGTGCCAGCAGCGTCGGGACAGGGGGCCTTCAGACCCAGTACTTC. Full variable domain (remainder filled in from reference TRBV7-2 and TRBJ2-5): GAGVSQSPSNKVTEKGKDVELRCDPISGHTALYWYRQSLGQGLEFLIYFQGNSAPDKSGLPSDRFSAERTGGSVSTLTIQRTQQEDSAVYLCASSVGTGGLQTQYFGPGTRLLVL.

The chain joins TRBV5-8 to TRBJ1-1; D uncertain. V was trimmed by 1 base and J by 5 bases, leaving 3 bases between them. The germline CDR1 and CDR2 sequences are SGHTS and YDEGEE. The CDR3 has 11 residues. The CDR3 spells CASSLRTEAFF. CDR3 DNA sequence: TGTGCCAGCAGCTTGCGTACTGAAGCTTTCTTT.

The V gene is TRBV4-1, the J gene TRBJ2-2, with D maybe TRBD1 (5 bases). V was pared by 0 bases and J by 6 bases, with 14 bases between. CDR3 length: 16 residues. From germline, CDR1 is MGHRA and CDR2 YSYEKL. The chain's CDR3 is CASSQEGAKIAGELFF. For the CDR3, the DNA is TGCGCCAGCAGCCAAGAAGGGGCGAAGATAGCCGGGGAGCTGTTTTTT.

This sequence joins TRBV20-1 and TRBJ2-7; a possible D gene is TRBD1 (6 bases). The germline V gene has CDR1 DFQATT and CDR2 SNEGSKA (reference sequence). The CDR3 contains 11 residues. This chain's CDR3 is CSATGPQEQYF. The CDR3 DNA is TGCAGCGCGACAGGCCCACAAGAGCAGTACTTC.

V gene TRBV27 combines with J gene TRBJ1-5; TRBD1 aligns across 8 bases. This CDR3 is built from 14 residues. Germline assignment: CDR1 MNHEY and CDR2 SMNVEV (reference sequence). V shed 0 bases, J shed 7 bases, and the junction held 2 bases outside the gene matches. As DNA, the CDR3 is TGTGCCAGCAGTTTATCGACAGGGGCCCAGCCCCAGCATTTT. As protein: CASSLSTGAQPQHF.

The J gene is TRBJ1-4, the V gene TRBV19; TRBD1 might be the D (6 bases). Trimming shortened V by 7 bases and J by 7 bases, and 16 bases separated the two germline ends. The germline CDR1 and CDR2 sequences are LNHDA and SQIVND (reference sequence). This CDR3 is built from 14 residues. As DNA, the CDR3 is TGTGCCAGTAACCTTAACTCCAGGGGTGAAAAACTGTTTTTT. It yields the protein CASNLNSRGEKLFF.

This clone was recorded a few times. The V gene is TRBV5-1, the J gene TRBJ1-2, with 7 bases identical to TRBD1. J gave up 4 bases and V 1 base, and 7 bases lay outside the gene matches. CDR1 is SGHRS, CDR2 YFSETQ, per germline. This CDR3 region has 15 residues. The CDR3 here is CASSLTGTASYGYTF. CDR3 nucleotide sequence: TGCGCCAGCAGCTTGACCGGGACAGCGTCCTATGGCTACACCTTC.

The chain joins TRBV2 to TRBJ2-7; no firm D call. Trimming shortened V by 6 bases and J by 3 bases, and 3 bases separated the two germline ends. The CDR3 has 10 amino acids. The germline V gene encodes CDR1 SNHLY and CDR2 FYNNEI. Here the CDR3 reads CASRLYEQYF. CDR3 bases: TGTGCCAGCAGACTCTACGAGCAGTACTTC. The whole variable domain, filled in from reference TRBV2 and TRBJ2-7, reads EPEVTQTPSHQVTQMGQEVILRCVPISNHLYFYWYRQILGQKVEFLVSFYNNEISEKSEIFDDQFSVERPDGSNFTLKIRSTKLEDSAMYFCASRLYEQYFGPGTRLTVT.

This chain joins TRBV5-1 and TRBJ1-5, with no clear D. Germline V lookup: CDR1 SGHRS, CDR2 YFSETQ. This CDR3 spans 13 amino acids. V was cut by 4 bases and J by 4 bases, with 9 bases left in between. CDR3 in DNA: TGCGCCAGCAGCCCGGGAGGTAATCAGCCCCAGCATTTT. It encodes CASSPGGNQPQHF.